This T cell receptor beta chain was sequenced during a study of shared clonotypes between healthy human individuals. Study-wide points: A few donors had 5% to 6.5% of their naive CD4 clonotypes in common. Sampling involved blood alone; tissue repertoires likely differ. Non-shared clonotypes were found to have lower generation probabilities than the clonotypes that were shared by all four of the sorted-subset donors.

Splitting of CD4+ cells produced CD45RA+ naive and CD45RA-negative memory subsets. Only one count was recorded for this clone. What it binds is unknown. TCRdb's copy holds only in-frame clones and misses some; the assay was immunoSEQ multiplex PCR. In the table there are more than 1.2 million clones, around 98.5% of which are singletons. This clonotype was obtained from a man aged 30 to 39 in good health. Sequencing input: naive CD4+ T cells sorted from blood. Subset of the sample: CD45RA+ positively selected.

DNA of the CDR3: TGTGCCAGCAGCTCTACGCGGACTAGCTCCTACGAGCAGTACTTC. Translation: CASSSTRTSSYEQYF. J is TRBJ2-7 and V is TRBV7-6; TRBD2 matches 7 bases. CDR3 length: 15 amino acids. J lost 0 bases, V lost 4 bases, and 6 bases had no gene match. CDR1 is SGHVS and CDR2 is FNYEAQ in the germline V gene.